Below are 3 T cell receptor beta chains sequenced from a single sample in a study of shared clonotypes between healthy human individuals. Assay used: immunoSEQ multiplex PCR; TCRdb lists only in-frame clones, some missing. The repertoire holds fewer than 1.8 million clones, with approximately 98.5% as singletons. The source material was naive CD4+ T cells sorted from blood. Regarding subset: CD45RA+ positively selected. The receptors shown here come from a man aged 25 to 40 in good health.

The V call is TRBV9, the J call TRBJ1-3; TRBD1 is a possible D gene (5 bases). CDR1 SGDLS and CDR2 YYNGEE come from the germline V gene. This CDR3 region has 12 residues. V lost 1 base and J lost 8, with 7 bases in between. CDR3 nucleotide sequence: TGTGCCAGCAGCGTAAGGGGAGACACCATATATTTT. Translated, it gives CASSVRGDTIYF.

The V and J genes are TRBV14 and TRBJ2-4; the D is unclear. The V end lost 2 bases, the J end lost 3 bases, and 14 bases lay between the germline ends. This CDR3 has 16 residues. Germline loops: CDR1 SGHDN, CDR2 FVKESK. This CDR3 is CASSQTPAGVKNIQYF. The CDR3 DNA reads TGTGCCAGCAGCCAAACCCCGGCAGGCGTCAAAAACATTCAGTACTTC.

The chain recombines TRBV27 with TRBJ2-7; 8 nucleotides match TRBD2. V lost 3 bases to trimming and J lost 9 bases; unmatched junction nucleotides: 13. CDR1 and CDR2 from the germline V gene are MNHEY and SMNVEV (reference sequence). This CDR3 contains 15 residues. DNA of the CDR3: TGTGCCAGCAGTTTTGGGGCGGGAGGTTTGTCGTGGCAGTACTTC. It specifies CASSFGAGGLSWQYF.